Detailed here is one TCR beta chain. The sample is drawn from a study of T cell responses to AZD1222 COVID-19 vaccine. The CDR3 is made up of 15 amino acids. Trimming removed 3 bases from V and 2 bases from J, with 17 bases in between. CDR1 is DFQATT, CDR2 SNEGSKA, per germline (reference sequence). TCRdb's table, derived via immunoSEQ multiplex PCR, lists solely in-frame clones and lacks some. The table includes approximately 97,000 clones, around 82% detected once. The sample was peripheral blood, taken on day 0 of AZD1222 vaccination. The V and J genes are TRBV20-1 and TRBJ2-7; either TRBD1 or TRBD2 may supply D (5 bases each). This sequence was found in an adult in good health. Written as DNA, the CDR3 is TGCAGTGCTAGTCGGCCGGCGAGGGGCACCTACGAGCAGTACTTC. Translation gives CSASRPARGTYEQYF.